These 28 T cell receptor beta chains originate from one sample sequenced in a study of T cell responses to AZD1222 COVID-19 vaccine. Sequenced by immunoSEQ multiplex PCR; TCRdb stores in-frame clones only, minus some. The repertoire includes roughly 80,000 clones, around 93% of them detected once, and approximately 8% sits in the top ten. This sample comprised peripheral blood, obtained 28 days after the second AZD1222 dose. These receptors were taken from an adult who received the AZD1222 COVID-19 vaccine.

The chain couples TRBV18 to TRBJ1-6; 8 bases match TRBD1. Germline values: CDR1 KGHSH, CDR2 LQKENI. The CDR3 contains 16 residues. With 6 bases clipped from V and 0 bases from J, the junction kept 4 bases outside the gene matches. This CDR3 is CASSTGQGSYNSPLHF. The CDR3 nucleotides read TGTGCCAGCTCCACCGGACAGGGCTCCTATAATTCACCCCTCCACTTT.

The J gene is TRBJ1-5, the V gene TRBV28; unclear D gene. Germline V gene data show CDR1 as MDHEN and CDR2 as SYDVKM. This CDR3 has 14 residues. V shed 4 bases and J shed 4 bases, with 11 bases lying between them. The chain's CDR3 is CASSWAGDNQPQHF. The CDR3 DNA sequence: TGTGCCAGCAGTTGGGCAGGAGATAATCAGCCCCAGCATTTT.

The chain couples TRBV24-1 to TRBJ1-1, with 9 bases fitting TRBD1. The V gene end was trimmed by 9 bases and the J gene end by 9 bases; junction bases not matched to a gene: 28. From germline, CDR1 is KGHDR and CDR2 SFDVKD. The length of the CDR3 is 19 residues. CDR3 sequence (DNA): TGTGCCACCGATAGGGGACAGGGTATTACCCCCGGAACTGACGAAAAAGCTTTCTTT. This translates into CATDRGQGITPGTDEKAFF.

This chain connects TRBV4-3 to TRBJ1-5; D might be TRBD1 (6 bases). Germline V gene lookup returns CDR1 LGHNA and CDR2 YSLEER. The CDR3 runs to 15 residues. Trimming stripped 5 bases from V and 2 bases from J, with 13 bases between. CDR3 sequence: CASSTDRFGNQPQHF. As DNA, the CDR3 is TGCGCCAGCAGCACCGACAGGTTTGGCAATCAGCCCCAGCATTTT.

The chain has TRBV30 and TRBJ2-7, with 7 nucleotides matching TRBD1. Trimming took 1 base from V and 3 from J; bases not matched to a gene: 6. The CDR3 extends over 14 amino acids. Germline assignment: CDR1 GTSNPN and CDR2 SVGIG (reference sequence). CDR3 sequence reads: CAWSARQGNYEQYF. CDR3 DNA: TGTGCCTGGAGTGCCCGACAGGGAAACTACGAGCAGTACTTC.

The genes are TRBV7-6 and TRBJ2-7; 8 positions match TRBD2. J was trimmed by 4 bases and V by 5 bases; bases with no gene match: 10. Germline loops: CDR1 SGHVS, CDR2 FNYEAQ. CDR3 length: 15 residues. CDR3 sequence reads: CASSTRDSGTYEQYF. Here the CDR3 DNA reads TGTGCCAGCAGCACCCGGGATAGCGGGACGTACGAGCAGTACTTC.

The V call is TRBV3-1 (or the pseudogene TRBV3-2), the J call TRBJ2-2; TRBD2 might be the D (6 bases). The V and J ends lost 3 bases and 5 bases respectively, with 10 bases between them. The CDR3 extends over 14 amino acids. Germline loops: CDR1 LGHDT, CDR2 YNNKEL (reference sequence). The DNA for the CDR3 is TGTGCCAGCAGCCAGCGCGGGGTTACCGGGGAGCTGTTTTTT. As protein: CASSQRGVTGELFF.

This chain joins TRBV10-3 and TRBJ1-2; no clear D gene. The CDR3 is 11 amino acids. Trimming took off 2 bases at V and 6 bases at J, with 4 bases between the two ends. CDR1 ENHRY and CDR2 SYGVKD come from the germline V gene. The DNA of the CDR3 is TGTGCCATCAGTGAGACCCATGGCTACACCTTC. This codes for CAISETHGYTF.

This chain connects TRBV28 to TRBJ2-2; unclear D gene. CDR3 length: 14 residues. Germline V gene data show CDR1 as MDHEN and CDR2 as SYDVKM. Trimming removed 3 bases from V and 4 bases from J, with 9 bases in between. CDR3 amino acids: CASSFLGPTGELFF. As DNA, the CDR3 is TGTGCCAGCAGTTTTCTAGGACCCACCGGGGAGCTGTTTTTT.

The chain recombines TRBV19 with TRBJ1-6; D remains ambiguous. From germline, CDR1 is LNHDA and CDR2 SQIVND (reference sequence). The length of the CDR3 is 12 residues. Trimming removed 3 bases at V and 11 bases at J, with 8 bases between. For the CDR3, the DNA is TGTGCCAGTAGTATGTCTCGAGCACCCCTCCACTTT. This gives the protein CASSMSRAPLHF.

V and J are TRBV6-5 and TRBJ2-3; perhaps TRBD2 as D (6 bases). With 4 bases removed from V and 0 bases from J, the gap between germline ends came to 8 bases. CDR3 size: 14 residues. Per germline, CDR1 MNHEY and CDR2 SVGAGI. The CDR3 protein is CASSSGGSTDTQYF. For the CDR3, the DNA is TGTGCCAGCAGTTCCGGAGGGAGCACAGATACGCAGTATTTT.

The chain is built from TRBV7-3 and TRBJ2-1, with 8 bases that match TRBD2. The CDR3 covers 15 residues. Germline loops: CDR1 SGHTA, CDR2 FQGTGA. Trimming cost V 5 bases and J 9 bases; bases outside gene matches: 12. As DNA, the CDR3 is TGTGCCAGCAGCGACCTTGGCGGGGGGATAGTTGAGCAGTTCTTC. This translates into CASSDLGGGIVEQFF.

This clone has just one count. CDR3 DNA: TGTGCCAGCTCACCCCGGAGACAGGTTGGGGGCAATCAGCCCCAGCATTTT. This translates into CASSPRRQVGGNQPQHF. The chain combines TRBV18 with TRBJ1-5, with D possibly matching TRBD1 (6 bases). Germline CDR1 KGHSH, CDR2 LQKENI. V was trimmed by 3 bases and J by 2 bases, leaving 17 bases between them. The CDR3 runs 17 residues.

The genes are TRBV9 and TRBJ2-2; perhaps TRBD2 as D (5 bases). Germline CDR1 reads SGDLS; CDR2 reads YYNGEE. This CDR3 region has 14 residues. V lost 3 bases and J 4 bases, leaving 10 bases between the germline ends. The CDR3 nucleotides are TGTGCCAGCAGCGGGCCGGGATTCACCGGGGAGCTGTTTTTT. Translation: CASSGPGFTGELFF.

The rearrangement joins TRBV28 to TRBJ2-7; D is perhaps TRBD1 (6 bases). V was trimmed by 5 bases and J by 0 bases, leaving 17 bases between them. Looked up from germline, CDR1 is MDHEN and CDR2 is SYDVKM. The CDR3 length is 16 residues. DNA of the CDR3: TGTGCCAGCAGTCTAACCGGGACACCTAGCTCCTACGAGCAGTACTTC. It encodes CASSLTGTPSSYEQYF.

The chain joins TRBV29-1 to TRBJ1-2; 7 bases are a match to TRBD1. CDR1 SQVTM and CDR2 ANQGSEA come from the germline V gene. The CDR3 length is 12 residues. The trim removed 7 bases at V and 4 bases at J, leaving 6 bases unmatched. The CDR3 nucleotides are TGCAGCGCCCAGGACAGGACCTATGGCTACACCTTC. Translated, it gives CSAQDRTYGYTF.

V usage is TRBV9 and J usage is TRBJ2-3, with D possibly being TRBD2 (5 bases). Germline loops: CDR1 SGDLS, CDR2 YYNGEE. This CDR3 has 16 amino acids. V gave up 3 bases and J gave up 0 bases, with 14 bases separating them. The CDR3 DNA is TGTGCCAGCAGCGAGGGAGTGGATGGGAGCACAGATACGCAGTATTTT. It translates to CASSEGVDGSTDTQYF. The variable domain in full, with the rest retrieved from reference TRBV9 and TRBJ2-3, is DSGVTQTPKHLITATGQRVTLRCSPRSGDLSVYWYQQSLDQGLQFLIQYYNGEERAKGNILERFSAQQFPDLHSELNLSSLELGDSALYFCASSEGVDGSTDTQYFGPGTRLTVL.

The chain has TRBV7-3 and TRBJ2-1; TRBD2 aligns across 10 bases. Germline CDR1 is SGHTA and CDR2 is FQGTGA. After removal of 7 bases from V and 6 bases from J, the junction contained 12 bases not matched to a gene. CDR3 length: 16 amino acids. CDR3 in amino acids: CASNFWGLAGVNEQFF. CDR3 DNA: TGTGCCAGCAACTTCTGGGGGCTAGCGGGAGTCAATGAGCAGTTCTTC.

CDR3 sequence reads: CASVPTENTEAFF. The CDR3, as DNA: TGTGCCAGTGTCCCGACAGAGAACACTGAAGCTTTCTTT. The chain links TRBV19 to TRBJ1-1; tentative D call: TRBD1 (5 bases). Trimming left V 8 bases short and J 1 base short, with 11 bases between. The germline V gene encodes CDR1 LNHDA and CDR2 SQIVND (reference sequence). This CDR3 has 13 residues.

The V and J genes are TRBV18 and TRBJ1-1; D is unclear. Trimming left V 1 base short and J 7 bases short, with 13 bases between. Per germline, CDR1 KGHSH and CDR2 LQKENI. The CDR3 totals 14 residues. The CDR3 here is CASSPRFRALEAFF. In DNA form, the CDR3 reads TGTGCCAGCTCACCACGATTTAGGGCGCTTGAAGCTTTCTTT. The complete variable domain, with remaining parts taken from reference TRBV18 and TRBJ1-1, reads NAGVMQNPRHLVRRRGQEARLRCSPMKGHSHVYWYRQLPEEGLKFMVYLQKENIIDESGMPKERFSAEFPKEGPSILRIQQVVRGDSAAYFCASSPRFRALEAFFGQGTRLTVV.

The chain links TRBV19 to TRBJ1-5; D remains unclear. The length of the CDR3 is 14 residues. The V end lost 4 bases, the J end lost 2 bases, and 9 bases lay between the germline ends. CDR1 is LNHDA, CDR2 SQIVND, per germline (reference sequence). CDR3 coding DNA: TGTGCCAGTAGTAAGGGAAATGGCAATCAGCCCCAGCATTTT. This sequence encodes CASSKGNGNQPQHF.

This clone has just one count. V usage is TRBV29-1 and J usage is TRBJ2-6; D is unclear. The CDR3 is 13 amino acids. V was clipped by 4 bases and J by 4 bases, with 8 bases between them. The germline CDR1 and CDR2 sequences are SQVTM and ANQGSEA. Here the CDR3 reads CSVVSVGANVLTF. The CDR3 region has the DNA TGCAGCGTTGTGTCAGTCGGGGCCAACGTCCTGACTTTC. The variable domain in full, with the rest retrieved from reference TRBV29-1 and TRBJ2-6, is SAVISQKPSRDICQRGTSLTIQCQVDSQVTMMFWYRQQPGQSLTLIATANQGSEATYESGFVIDKFPISRPNLTFSTLTVSNMSPEDSSIYLCSVVSVGANVLTFGAGSRLTVL.

The chain has TRBV13 and TRBJ2-3, with 7 bases identical to TRBD1. Germline V gene lookup returns CDR1 PRHDT and CDR2 FYEKMQ (reference sequence). J was trimmed by 2 bases and V by 4 bases; bases with no gene match: 12. This CDR3 spans 17 amino acids. CDR3 protein: CASSSQGVQGPTDTQYF. The DNA for the CDR3 is TGTGCCAGCAGCTCTCAGGGGGTCCAGGGACCCACAGATACGCAGTATTTT.

A few counts support this clone. The CDR3, as DNA: TGTGCCAGCAGTTTCGGGGGACTTCGCAATGAGCAGTTCTTC. It encodes CASSFGGLRNEQFF. This sequence joins TRBV28 and TRBJ2-1; D is possibly TRBD2 (6 bases). This CDR3 has 14 residues. V was trimmed by 3 bases and J by 6 bases, leaving 12 bases between them. Germline V gives CDR1 MDHEN, CDR2 SYDVKM.

The J gene is TRBJ2-7, the V gene TRBV28; 15 bases match TRBD2. The length of the CDR3 is 17 residues. The germline V gene encodes CDR1 MDHEN and CDR2 SYDVKM. V was pared by 5 bases and J by 4 bases, with 9 bases of the junction left unmatched. The CDR3 sequence is CASSPPTGLAGGYEQYF. DNA of the CDR3: TGTGCCAGCAGTCCACCCACGGGACTAGCGGGAGGATACGAGCAGTACTTC.

The rearrangement uses TRBV5-1 and TRBJ2-1, with TRBD1 as a possible D gene (6 bases). Germline CDR1 and CDR2: SGHRS and YFSETQ. The CDR3 extends over 15 amino acids. V lost 3 bases and J 4 bases, leaving 14 bases between the germline ends. CDR3 amino acids: CASSSRQGPYNEQFF. Here the CDR3 DNA reads TGCGCCAGCAGCTCCAGGCAGGGGCCTTACAATGAGCAGTTCTTC.

The chain has TRBV7-9 and TRBJ2-2; D unclear. The CDR3 extends over 11 amino acids. Trimming pared 2 bases from V and 7 bases from J, leaving 2 bases between. Germline V gene data show CDR1 as SEHNR and CDR2 as FQNEAQ (reference sequence). The CDR3 protein is CASSLYGELFF. The CDR3 bases are TGTGCCAGCAGCTTATACGGGGAGCTGTTTTTT.

This chain connects TRBV10-2 to TRBJ2-1, with no clear D. The V and J ends lost 5 bases and 7 bases respectively, with 12 bases between them. The CDR3 contains 13 residues. CDR1 and CDR2 from the germline V gene are WSHSY and SAAADI. CDR3 nucleotides: TGCGCCAGCAGTACTCCCCAGACGAATGAGCAGTTCTTC. Encoded protein: CASSTPQTNEQFF.